The 6 T cell receptor beta chains in this list originate from one sample, sequenced in a study of T cells in women clearing cervical HPV infection (dated by TCRdb to 2016 to 2019). The library came from the immunoSEQ multiplex PCR assay. TCRdb took this table from immuneACCESS and kept in-frame rearrangements with V and J called. Such tables lack part of the clones; where checked against another copy, unresolved V genes explain under half of the gap, and the rest is unexplained. In this sample's table one finds about 35,000 clones. The ten largest clones add up to about 6.8% of the sample. What was sequenced was blood buffy coat. All receptors derive from a woman aged 18-70 years with a cervical HPV16 infection that either progressed to CIN3+ or cleared (not recorded which).

On this clone: The read ends 3 residues shy of where the CDR3 ends; the end is completed using the germline J gene. The V gene is TRBV5-1, the J gene TRBJ2-3; 11 bases agree with TRBD1. This CDR3 has 15 amino acids. From germline, CDR1 is SGHRS and CDR2 YFSETQ. CDR3 region: CASSDRTGGQETQYF. CDR3 DNA (partial): TGCGCCAGCAGCGACAGGACAGGGGGCCAAGAGACG.

As regards this clone: Sequencing ends 3 residues short of the CDR3 end; the germline J gene provides the rest. V is TRBV4-2 and J is TRBJ2-3; the match to TRBD2 covers 9 bases. CDR3 size: 14 residues. From germline, CDR1 is LGHNA and CDR2 YNFKEQ. The part of the CDR3 DNA that was read is TGTGCCAGCAGCCAAGGCTCCGGGACTAGCACG. As protein: CASSQGSGTST. The whole CDR3 region reads CASSQGSGTSTQYF.

To note about this clone: The read terminates 3 residues before the CDR3 end, so the remaining end is supplied by the germline J gene. J is TRBJ2-1 and V is TRBV5-1; tentatively, D is TRBD2 (5 bases). V was pared by 2 bases and J by 1 base, with 7 bases between. Germline CDR1 and CDR2: SGHRS and YFSETQ. This CDR3 region has 14 residues. CDR3: CASSFGESYNEQFF. The CDR3 bases that were read are TGCGCCAGCAGCTTCGGGGAATCCTACAATGAG.

Concerning this clone itself: The read stops 3 residues short of the end of the CDR3; the missing end is completed from the germline J gene. V gene TRBV5-1 combines with J gene TRBJ1-3; D is unclear. The CDR3 contains 16 residues. The ends were cut back, 0 bases at V and 5 bases at J, with 15 bases in the middle. In germline, CDR1 is SGHRS, CDR2 YFSETQ. The part of the CDR3 DNA that was read is TGCGCCAGCAGCTTGGTTGCTAGACTAAGCAGAAACACC. It encodes CASSLVARLSRNT. Given in full, the CDR3 is CASSLVARLSRNTIYF.

About this clone itself: Read data end 3 residues before the CDR3 end; the end is taken from the germline J gene. The chain is built from TRBV6-2 or TRBV6-3 and TRBJ2-4, with 13 nucleotides matching TRBD2. The length of the CDR3 is 16 residues. Germline CDR1 is MNHEY and CDR2 is SVGEGT. CDR3 DNA, as far as it was read: TGTGCCAGCAGTTACGGGACTAGCGGGACTCTAGAGACT. This sequence encodes CASSYGTSGTLET. From start to end, the CDR3 is CASSYGTSGTLETQYF.

In the case of this clone: The observed sequence ends 3 residues before the CDR3 terminus, with the missing tail filled in from the germline J gene. This chain joins TRBV11-3 and TRBJ2-3, with D perhaps matching TRBD1 (5 bases). V was trimmed by 4 bases and J by 5 bases, leaving 16 bases between them. The CDR3 has 15 amino acids. Germline values: CDR1 SGHNT, CDR2 YENEEA. CDR3 DNA (partial): TGTGCCAGCAGCTCGCAGGGAAAGGTTGGAGATACG. Its translation: CASSSQGKVGDT. The full CDR3 protein is CASSSQGKVGDTQYF.